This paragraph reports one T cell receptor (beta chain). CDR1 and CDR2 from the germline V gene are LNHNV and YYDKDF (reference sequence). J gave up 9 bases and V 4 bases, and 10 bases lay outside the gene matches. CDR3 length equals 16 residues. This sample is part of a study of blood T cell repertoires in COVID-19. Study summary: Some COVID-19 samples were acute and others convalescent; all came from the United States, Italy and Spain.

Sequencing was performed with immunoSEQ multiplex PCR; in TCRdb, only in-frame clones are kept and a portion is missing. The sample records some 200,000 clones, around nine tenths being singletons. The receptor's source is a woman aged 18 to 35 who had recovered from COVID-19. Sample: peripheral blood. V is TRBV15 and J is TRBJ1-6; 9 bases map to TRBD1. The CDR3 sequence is CATSTSGTGFSSPLHF. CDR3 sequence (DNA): TGTGCCACCAGCACCTCCGGGACAGGGTTTAGTTCACCCCTCCACTTT.